The sequence of this T cell receptor beta chain was determined in a study of blood T cell repertoires in COVID-19. Source study methods: Cell counts per sample came from amplifying reference gene primers. The method was immunoSEQ multiplex PCR; TCRdb's version includes in-frame clones alone and lacks a portion of them. That table supplies the V and J calls and clone size; D and trimming were determined from the DNA. Here the sample spans 200,000 to 250,000 clones, 65% to 90% being singletons. Germline CDR1 SGHRS, CDR2 YFSETQ. This CDR3 region has 15 residues. V lost 4 bases and J lost 5; bases outside the gene matches: 4. As for this clone: The sample holds other DNA sequences that translate to the same CDR3.

In terms of age and location, participants ranged from roughly 18 to 95 years and lived in about two dozen US areas. V and J are TRBV5-1 and TRBJ1-6; 9 nucleotides match TRBD1. The source material was PBMCs or T cells enriched from blood (not recorded which). This clonotype originated in a woman in her twenties or thirties who had been exposed to COVID-19. The CDR3 DNA sequence: TGCGCCAGCAGCCTCGGGACAGGGAATAATTCACCCCTCCACTTT. The encoded protein is CASSLGTGNNSPLHF.